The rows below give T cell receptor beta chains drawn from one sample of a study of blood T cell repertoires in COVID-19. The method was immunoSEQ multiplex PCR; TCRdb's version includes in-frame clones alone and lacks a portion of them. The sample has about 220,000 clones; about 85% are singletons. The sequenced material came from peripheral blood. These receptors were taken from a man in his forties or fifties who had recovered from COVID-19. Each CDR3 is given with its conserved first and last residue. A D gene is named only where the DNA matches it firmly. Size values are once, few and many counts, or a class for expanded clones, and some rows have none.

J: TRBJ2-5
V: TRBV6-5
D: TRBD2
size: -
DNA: TGTGCCAGCTGGAACCTAGCGGGAGGCCGGGAGACCCAGTACTTC
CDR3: CASWNLAGGRETQYF

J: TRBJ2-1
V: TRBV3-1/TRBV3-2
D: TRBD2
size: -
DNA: TGTGCCAGCAGCCAAGAACCGGGACTAGCGGGAGGTTCCTACAATGAGCAGTTCTTC
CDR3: CASSQEPGLAGGSYNEQFF

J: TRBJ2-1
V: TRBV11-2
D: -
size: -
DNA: TGTGCCAGCAGCAGGTCGGGGGGCGCGTCCTACAATGAGCAGTTCTTC
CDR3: CASSRSGGASYNEQFF

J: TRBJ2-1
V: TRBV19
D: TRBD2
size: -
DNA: TGTGCCAGTAGTATAGTTGCGGGAGGGCCGGATGAGCAGTTCTTC
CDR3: CASSIVAGGPDEQFF

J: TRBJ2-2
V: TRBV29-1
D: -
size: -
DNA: TGCAGCGTTGAAGTATGGAATAGGGGGTGGAACACCGGGGAGCTGTTTTTT
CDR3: CSVEVWNRGWNTGELFF

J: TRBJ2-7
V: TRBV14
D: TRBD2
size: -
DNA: TGTGCCAGCAGCCAAGTTCTAGCGGGAGCCCACGAGCAGTACTTC
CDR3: CASSQVLAGAHEQYF

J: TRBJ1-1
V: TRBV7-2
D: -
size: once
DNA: TGTGCCAGCAGCTCTCAGGGATTCGCTGAAGCTTTCTTT
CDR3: CASSSQGFAEAFF

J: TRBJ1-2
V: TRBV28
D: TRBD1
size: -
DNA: TGTGCCAGTTACGGGACAGGGGGTTGGTATGGCTACACCTTC
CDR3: CASYGTGGWYGYTF

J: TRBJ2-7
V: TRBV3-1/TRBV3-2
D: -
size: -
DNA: TGTGCCAGCAGCCAAGGGTTCGGGGGGCAGGTATACGAGCAGTACTTC
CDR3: CASSQGFGGQVYEQYF

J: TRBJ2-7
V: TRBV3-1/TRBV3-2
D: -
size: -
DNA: TGTGCCAGCAGCCAAGGGACTTCCTCCTCCGAGCAGTACTTC
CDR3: CASSQGTSSSEQYF

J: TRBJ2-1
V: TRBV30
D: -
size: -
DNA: TGTGCCTGGAGTCGGGGTAGCGCTATCTACAATGAGCAGTTCTTC
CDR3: CAWSRGSAIYNEQFF

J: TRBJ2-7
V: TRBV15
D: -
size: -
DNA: TGTGCCACCAGCAGAGATCGCAGCTCCTACGAGCAGTACTTC
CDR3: CATSRDRSSYEQYF

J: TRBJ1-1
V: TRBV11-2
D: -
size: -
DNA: TGTGCCAGCAGCTTAGTAGGGGGGAACACTGAAGCTTTCTTT
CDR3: CASSLVGGNTEAFF

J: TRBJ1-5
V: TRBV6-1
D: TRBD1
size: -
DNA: TGTGCCAGCAGTGAACGGACAGGGGAGGGTCAGCCCCAGCATTTT
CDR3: CASSERTGEGQPQHF

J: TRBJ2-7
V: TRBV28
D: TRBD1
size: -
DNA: TGTGCCAGCAGTCACCCCGGGACAGGGCCTCGAGAGCAGTACTTC
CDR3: CASSHPGTGPREQYF

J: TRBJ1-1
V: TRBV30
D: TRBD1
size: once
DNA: TGTGCCTGGACGGGACAGGGTTACGCTGAAGCTTTCTTT
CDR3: CAWTGQGYAEAFF

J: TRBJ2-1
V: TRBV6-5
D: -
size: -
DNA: TGTGCCAGCAGTTACTCACGGTACAATGAGCAGTTCTTC
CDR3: CASSYSRYNEQFF

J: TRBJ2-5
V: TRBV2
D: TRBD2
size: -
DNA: TGTGCCAGCAGAGAAATGGGACTAGCAGGGGAGACCCAGTACTTC
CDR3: CASREMGLAGETQYF

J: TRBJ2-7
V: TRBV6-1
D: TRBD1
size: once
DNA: TGTGCCAGCAGTGAAAACGAGGACAGGGGAATCTACGAGCAGTACTTC
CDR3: CASSENEDRGIYEQYF

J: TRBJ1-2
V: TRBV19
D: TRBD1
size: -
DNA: TGTGCCCTCCCCTCGACAGGGGTCCCCAACTATGGCTACACCTTC
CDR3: CALPSTGVPNYGYTF

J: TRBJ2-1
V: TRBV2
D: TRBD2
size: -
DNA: TGTGCCAGCAGTTCGGGTAGCGGGGACAATGAGCAGTTCTTC
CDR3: CASSSGSGDNEQFF

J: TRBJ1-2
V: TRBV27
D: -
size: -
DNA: TGTGCCAGCAGTTCCGGCCAGGGGTTTGGCTACACCTTC
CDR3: CASSSGQGFGYTF